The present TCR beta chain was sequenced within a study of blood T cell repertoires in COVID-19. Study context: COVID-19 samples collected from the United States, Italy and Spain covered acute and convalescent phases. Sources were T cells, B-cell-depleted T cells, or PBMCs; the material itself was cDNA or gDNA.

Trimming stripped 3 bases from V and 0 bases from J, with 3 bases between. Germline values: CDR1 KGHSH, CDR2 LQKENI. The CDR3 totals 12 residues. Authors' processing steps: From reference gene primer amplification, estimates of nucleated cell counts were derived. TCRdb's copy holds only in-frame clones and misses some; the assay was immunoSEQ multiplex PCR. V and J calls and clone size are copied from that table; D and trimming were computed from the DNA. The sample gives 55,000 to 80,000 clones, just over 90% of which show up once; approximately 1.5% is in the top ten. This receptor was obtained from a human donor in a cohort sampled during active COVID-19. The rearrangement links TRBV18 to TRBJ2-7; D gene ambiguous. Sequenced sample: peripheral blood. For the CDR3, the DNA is TGTGCCAGCTCACCTAACTCCTACGAGCAGTACTTC. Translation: CASSPNSYEQYF.